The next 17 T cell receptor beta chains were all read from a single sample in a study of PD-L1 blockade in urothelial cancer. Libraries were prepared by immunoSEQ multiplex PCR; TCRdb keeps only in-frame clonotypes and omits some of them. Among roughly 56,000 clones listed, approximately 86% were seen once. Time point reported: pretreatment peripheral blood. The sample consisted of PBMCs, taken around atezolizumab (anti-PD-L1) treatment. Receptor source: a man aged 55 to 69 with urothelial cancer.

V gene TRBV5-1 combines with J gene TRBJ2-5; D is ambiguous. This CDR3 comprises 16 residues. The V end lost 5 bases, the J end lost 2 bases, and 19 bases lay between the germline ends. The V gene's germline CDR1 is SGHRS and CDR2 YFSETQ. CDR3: CASRMDRIPTQETQYF. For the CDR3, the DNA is TGCGCCAGCAGAATGGATAGGATCCCGACACAAGAGACCCAGTACTTC.

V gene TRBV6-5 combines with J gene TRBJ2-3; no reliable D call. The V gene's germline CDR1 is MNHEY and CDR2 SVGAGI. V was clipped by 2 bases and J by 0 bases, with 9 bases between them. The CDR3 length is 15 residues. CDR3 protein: CASSYNSRSTDTQYF. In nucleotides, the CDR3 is TGTGCCAGCAGTTACAACAGCAGAAGCACAGATACGCAGTATTTT.

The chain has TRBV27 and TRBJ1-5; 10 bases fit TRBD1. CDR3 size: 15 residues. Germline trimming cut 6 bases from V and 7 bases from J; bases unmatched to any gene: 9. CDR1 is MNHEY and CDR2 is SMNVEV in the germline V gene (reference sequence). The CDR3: CASRAGGQGGQPQHF. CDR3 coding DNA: TGTGCCAGCAGAGCGGGAGGACAGGGGGGGCAGCCCCAGCATTTT.

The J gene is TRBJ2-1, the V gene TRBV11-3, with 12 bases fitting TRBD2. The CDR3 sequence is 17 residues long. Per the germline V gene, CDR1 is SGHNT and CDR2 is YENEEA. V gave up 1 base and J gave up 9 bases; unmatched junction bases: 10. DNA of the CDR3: TGTGCCAGCAGCTTAGTGACGACTAGCGGGAGTGCCGGTGAGCAGTTCTTC. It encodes CASSLVTTSGSAGEQFF.

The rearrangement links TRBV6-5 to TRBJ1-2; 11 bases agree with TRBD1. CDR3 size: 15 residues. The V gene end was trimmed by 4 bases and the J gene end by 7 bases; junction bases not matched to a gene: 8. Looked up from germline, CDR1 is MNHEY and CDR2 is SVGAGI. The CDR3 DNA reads TGTGCCAGCAGTTTCCGGACAGGGGGCGCATCTGGCTACACCTTC. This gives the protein CASSFRTGGASGYTF.

The CDR3 is CASSLVASADTQYF. CDR3 bases: TGTGCCAGCAGCTTAGTCGCTTCAGCAGATACGCAGTATTTT. V is TRBV7-2 and J is TRBJ2-3, with D uncertain. This CDR3 has 14 residues. V gave up 1 base and J gave up 4 bases, with 9 bases separating them. Germline-derived CDR1 and CDR2 are SGHTA and FQGNSA.

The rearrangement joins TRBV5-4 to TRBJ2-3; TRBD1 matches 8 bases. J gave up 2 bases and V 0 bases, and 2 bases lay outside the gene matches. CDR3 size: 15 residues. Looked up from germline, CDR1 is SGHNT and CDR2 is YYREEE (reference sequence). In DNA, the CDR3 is TGTGCCAGCAGCTTGGACAGGGGGGTCACAGATACGCAGTATTTT. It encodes CASSLDRGVTDTQYF.

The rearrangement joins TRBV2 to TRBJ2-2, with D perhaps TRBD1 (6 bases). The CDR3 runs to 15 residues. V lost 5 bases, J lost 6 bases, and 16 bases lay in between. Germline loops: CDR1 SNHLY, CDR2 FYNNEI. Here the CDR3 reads CASSLKFQGSGELFF. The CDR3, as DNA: TGTGCCAGCAGTTTGAAATTTCAGGGGTCCGGGGAGCTGTTTTTT.

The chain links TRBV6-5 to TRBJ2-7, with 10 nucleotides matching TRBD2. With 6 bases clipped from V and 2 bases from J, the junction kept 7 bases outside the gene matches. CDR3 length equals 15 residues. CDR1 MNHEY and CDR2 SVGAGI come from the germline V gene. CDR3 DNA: TGTGCCAGCAGCCCAGCGGGAGGGGGAACCTACGAGCAGTACTTC. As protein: CASSPAGGGTYEQYF.

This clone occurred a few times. In nucleotides, the CDR3 is TGCGCCAGCAGCCAAGACCGACTAGCGGGAGGAGAGACCCAGTACTTC. Translated: CASSQDRLAGGETQYF. The chain joins TRBV4-1 to TRBJ2-5; TRBD2 agrees at 13 bases. CDR3 length: 16 residues. Trimming at V came to 0 bases and at J to 4 bases, leaving 2 bases not matched to a gene. Germline CDR1 reads MGHRA; CDR2 reads YSYEKL.

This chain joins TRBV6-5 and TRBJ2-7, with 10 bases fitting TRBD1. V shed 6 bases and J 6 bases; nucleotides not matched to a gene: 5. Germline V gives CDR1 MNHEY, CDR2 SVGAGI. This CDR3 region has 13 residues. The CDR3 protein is CASRRDRGREQYF. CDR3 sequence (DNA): TGTGCCAGCAGGCGGGACAGGGGTCGCGAGCAGTACTTC.

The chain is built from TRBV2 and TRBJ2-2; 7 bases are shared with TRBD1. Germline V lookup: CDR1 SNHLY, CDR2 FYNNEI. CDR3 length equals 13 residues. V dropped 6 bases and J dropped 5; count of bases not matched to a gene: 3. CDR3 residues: CASRTTGTGELFF. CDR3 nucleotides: TGTGCCAGCAGAACGACAGGGACCGGGGAGCTGTTTTTT.

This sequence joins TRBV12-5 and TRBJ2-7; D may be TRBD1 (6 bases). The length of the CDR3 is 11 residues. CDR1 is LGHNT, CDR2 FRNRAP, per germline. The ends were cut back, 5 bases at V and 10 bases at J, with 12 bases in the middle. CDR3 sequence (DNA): TGTGCTAGTGGTGCCACCGGGACACAGTACTTC. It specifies CASGATGTQYF.

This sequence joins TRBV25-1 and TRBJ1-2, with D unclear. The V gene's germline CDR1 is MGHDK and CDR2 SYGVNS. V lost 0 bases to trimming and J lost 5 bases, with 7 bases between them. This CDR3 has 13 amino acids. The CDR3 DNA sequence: TGTGCCAGCAGTGAATATCGGGGTTATGGCTACACCTTC. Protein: CASSEYRGYGYTF.

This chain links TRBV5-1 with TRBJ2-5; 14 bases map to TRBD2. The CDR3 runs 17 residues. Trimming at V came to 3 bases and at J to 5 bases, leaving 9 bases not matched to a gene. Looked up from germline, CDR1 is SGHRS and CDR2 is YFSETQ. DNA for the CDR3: TGCGCCAGCAGCTCGGGACTAGCGGGGGACTTAGGGGAGACCCAGTACTTC. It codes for CASSSGLAGDLGETQYF.

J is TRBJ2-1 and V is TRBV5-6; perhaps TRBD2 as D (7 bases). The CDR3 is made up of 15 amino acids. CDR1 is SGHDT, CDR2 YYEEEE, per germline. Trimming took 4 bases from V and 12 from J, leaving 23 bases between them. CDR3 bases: TGTGCCAGCAGCGGCCTCGGGACTCAGAGGGGGGGGCAGTTCTTC. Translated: CASSGLGTQRGGQFF.

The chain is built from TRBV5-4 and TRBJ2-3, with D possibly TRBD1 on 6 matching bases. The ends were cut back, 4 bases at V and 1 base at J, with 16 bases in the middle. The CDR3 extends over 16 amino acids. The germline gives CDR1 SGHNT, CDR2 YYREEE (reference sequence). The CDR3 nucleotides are TGTGCCAGCAGCAGGTCCAGGGGATCAGGCACAGATACGCAGTATTTT. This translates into CASSRSRGSGTDTQYF.